The text below deals with one T cell receptor (beta chain). The target antigen is unknown. These data belong to a study of STAT5B mutations in CD4+ large granular lymphocyte leukemia. The V segment lost 0 bases and the J segment 7 bases; nucleotides outside the gene matches: 2. Germline CDR1 SGHDT, CDR2 YYEEEE. The CDR3 runs 14 residues. Controls came from buffy coats of healthy blood donors. Whole-study results and caveats: Compared with healthy controls (2/35), patient top clones favored TRBV06 (8/27).

TCRdb's table, derived via immunoSEQ multiplex PCR, lists solely in-frame clones and lacks some. This table holds about 40,000 clones, approximately 88% found once. Material: CD4+ T cells from blood buffy coats. The chain employs TRBV5-6 and TRBJ2-1; 9 nucleotides agree with TRBD2. The sequence was obtained from a human donor in good health. The CDR3 protein is CASSLGLAGNEQFF. The CDR3 DNA sequence: TGTGCCAGCAGCTTGGGGCTAGCGGGGAATGAGCAGTTCTTC.